This T cell receptor beta chain emerged from a study of T cell repertoires in cytomegalovirus infection. V shed 7 bases, J shed 2 bases, and the junction held 20 bases outside the gene matches. CDR1 MNHEY and CDR2 SMNVEV come from the germline V gene (reference sequence). The CDR3 has 19 residues. TCRdb fed the reads into MiXCR, producing one record per CDR3 protein. The sample holds around 100,000 distinct CDR3 sequences, 10% seen once. About this clonotype itself: Its antigen is not known.

Sequencing was performed on PBMCs, sequenced either directly or after in vitro stimulation (not recorded which). The TCR comes from a human donor in good health (CMV status not recorded). Some clones in this sample may be carry-over from other donors' samples. This chain uses TRBV27 with TRBJ1-1, with 9 bases identical to TRBD1. The CDR3 spells CASTPRDRVFLPKNTEAFF. DNA of the CDR3: TGTGCCAGCACCCCCAGGGACAGGGTATTCTTGCCGAAAAACACTGAAGCTTTCTTT.